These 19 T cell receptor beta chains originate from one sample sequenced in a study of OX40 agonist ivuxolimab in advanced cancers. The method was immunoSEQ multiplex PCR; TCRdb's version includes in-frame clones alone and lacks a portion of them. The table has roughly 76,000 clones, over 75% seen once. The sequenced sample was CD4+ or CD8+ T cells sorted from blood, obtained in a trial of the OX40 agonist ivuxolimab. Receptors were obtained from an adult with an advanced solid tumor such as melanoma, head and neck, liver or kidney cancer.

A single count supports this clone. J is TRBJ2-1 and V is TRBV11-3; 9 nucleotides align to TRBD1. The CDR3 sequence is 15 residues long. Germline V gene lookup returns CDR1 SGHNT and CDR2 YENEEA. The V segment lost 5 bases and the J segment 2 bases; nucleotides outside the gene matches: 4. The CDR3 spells CASSPDRGAYNEQFF. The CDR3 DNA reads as TGTGCCAGCAGCCCCGACAGGGGGGCCTACAATGAGCAGTTCTTC. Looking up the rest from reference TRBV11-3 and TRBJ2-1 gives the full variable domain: EAGVVQSPRYKIIEKKQPVAFWCNPISGHNTLYWYLQNLGQGPELLIRYENEEAVDDSQLPKDRFSAERLKGVDSTLKIQPAELGDSAVYLCASSPDRGAYNEQFFGPGTRLTVL.

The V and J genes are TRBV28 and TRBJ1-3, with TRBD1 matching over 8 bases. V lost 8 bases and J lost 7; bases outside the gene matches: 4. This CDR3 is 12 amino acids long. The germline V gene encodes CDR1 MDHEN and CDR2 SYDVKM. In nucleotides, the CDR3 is TGTGCCAGCTGGACAGGGAGTAACACCATATATTTT. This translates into CASWTGSNTIYF.

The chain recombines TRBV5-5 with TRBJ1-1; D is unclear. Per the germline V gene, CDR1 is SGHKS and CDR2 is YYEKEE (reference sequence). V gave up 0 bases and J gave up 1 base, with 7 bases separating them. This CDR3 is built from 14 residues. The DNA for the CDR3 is TGTGCCAGCAGCTTGGAGGCCTCGAACACTGAAGCTTTCTTT. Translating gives CASSLEASNTEAFF.

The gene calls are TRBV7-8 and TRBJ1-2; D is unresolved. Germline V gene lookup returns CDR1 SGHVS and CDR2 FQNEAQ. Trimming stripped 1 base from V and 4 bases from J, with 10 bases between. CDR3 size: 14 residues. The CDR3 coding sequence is TGTGCCAGCAGCTTAGTAGCAGACACCTATGGCTACACCTTC. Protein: CASSLVADTYGYTF.

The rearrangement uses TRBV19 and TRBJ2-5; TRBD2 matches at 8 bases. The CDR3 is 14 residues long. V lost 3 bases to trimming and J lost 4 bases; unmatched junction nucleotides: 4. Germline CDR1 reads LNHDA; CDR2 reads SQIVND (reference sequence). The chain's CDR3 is CASSIGRGGETQYF. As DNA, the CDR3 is TGTGCCAGTAGTATCGGACGGGGGGGAGAGACCCAGTACTTC.

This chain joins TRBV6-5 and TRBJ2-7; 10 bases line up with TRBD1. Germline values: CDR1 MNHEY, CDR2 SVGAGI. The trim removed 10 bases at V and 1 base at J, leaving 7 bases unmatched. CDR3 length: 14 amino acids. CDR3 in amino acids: CAISPGQGSYEQYF. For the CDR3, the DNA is TGTGCCATCAGCCCGGGACAGGGGTCCTACGAGCAGTACTTC.

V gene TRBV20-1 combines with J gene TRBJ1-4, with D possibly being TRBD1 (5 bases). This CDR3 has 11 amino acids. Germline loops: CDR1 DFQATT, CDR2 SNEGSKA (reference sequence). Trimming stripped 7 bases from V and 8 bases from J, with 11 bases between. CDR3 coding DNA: TGCAGTGTCAGGGTAGGGGAAAAACTGTTTTTT. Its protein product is CSVRVGEKLFF.

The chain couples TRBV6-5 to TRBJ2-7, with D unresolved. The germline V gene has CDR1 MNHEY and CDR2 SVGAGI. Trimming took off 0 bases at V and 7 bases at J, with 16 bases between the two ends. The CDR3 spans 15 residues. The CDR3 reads CASSYSPPPWGEQYF. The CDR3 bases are TGTGCCAGCAGTTACTCCCCTCCCCCGTGGGGAGAGCAGTACTTC.

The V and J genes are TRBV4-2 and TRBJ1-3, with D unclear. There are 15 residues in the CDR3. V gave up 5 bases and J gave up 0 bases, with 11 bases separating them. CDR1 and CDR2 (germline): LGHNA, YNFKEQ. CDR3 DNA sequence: TGTGCCAGCAGCTTCGGGTCGATCTCTGGAAACACCATATATTTT. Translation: CASSFGSISGNTIYF.

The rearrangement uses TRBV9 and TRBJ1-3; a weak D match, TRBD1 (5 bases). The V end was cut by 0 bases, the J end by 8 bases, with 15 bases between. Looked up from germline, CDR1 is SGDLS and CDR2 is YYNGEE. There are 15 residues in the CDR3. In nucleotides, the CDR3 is TGTGCCAGCAGCGTAGAAGGGGCTCGAGGAGACACCATATATTTT. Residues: CASSVEGARGDTIYF.

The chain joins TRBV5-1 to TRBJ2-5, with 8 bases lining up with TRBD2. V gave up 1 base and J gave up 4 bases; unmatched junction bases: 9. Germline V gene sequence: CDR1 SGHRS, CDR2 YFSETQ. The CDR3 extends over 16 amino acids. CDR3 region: CASSLMPSGSGETQYF. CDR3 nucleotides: TGCGCCAGCAGCTTGATGCCTAGCGGGTCGGGAGAGACCCAGTACTTC.

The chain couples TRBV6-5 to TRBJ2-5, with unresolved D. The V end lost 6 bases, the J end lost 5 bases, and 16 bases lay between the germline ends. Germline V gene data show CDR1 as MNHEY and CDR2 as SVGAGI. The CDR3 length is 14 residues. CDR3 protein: CASRSRILWETQYF. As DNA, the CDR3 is TGTGCCAGCAGGTCACGGATCTTATGGGAGACCCAGTACTTC.

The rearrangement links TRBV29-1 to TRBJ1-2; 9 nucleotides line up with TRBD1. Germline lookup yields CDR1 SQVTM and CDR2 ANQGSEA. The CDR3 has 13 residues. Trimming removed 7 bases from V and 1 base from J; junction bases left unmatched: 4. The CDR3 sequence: CSAGTGYNYGYTF. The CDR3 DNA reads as TGCAGCGCTGGGACAGGGTATAACTATGGCTACACCTTC.

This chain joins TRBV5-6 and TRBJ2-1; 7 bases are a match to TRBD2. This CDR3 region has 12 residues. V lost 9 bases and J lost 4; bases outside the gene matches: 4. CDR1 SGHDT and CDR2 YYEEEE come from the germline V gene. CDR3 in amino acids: CATGTIYNEQFF. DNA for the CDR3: TGTGCCACGGGGACTATTTACAATGAGCAGTTCTTC.

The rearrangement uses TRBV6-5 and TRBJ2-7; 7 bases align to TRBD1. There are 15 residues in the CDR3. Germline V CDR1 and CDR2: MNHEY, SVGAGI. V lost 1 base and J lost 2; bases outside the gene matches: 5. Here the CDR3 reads CASSYYSGQTYEQYF. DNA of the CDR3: TGTGCCAGCAGTTACTATTCGGGACAGACCTACGAGCAGTACTTC.

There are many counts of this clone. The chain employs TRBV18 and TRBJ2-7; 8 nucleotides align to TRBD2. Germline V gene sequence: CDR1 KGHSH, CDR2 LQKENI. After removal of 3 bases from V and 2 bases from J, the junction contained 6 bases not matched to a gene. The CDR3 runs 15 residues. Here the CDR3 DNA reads TGTGCCAGCTCACCCTCGGGGCGGGAGGCCTACGAGCAGTACTTC. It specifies CASSPSGREAYEQYF.

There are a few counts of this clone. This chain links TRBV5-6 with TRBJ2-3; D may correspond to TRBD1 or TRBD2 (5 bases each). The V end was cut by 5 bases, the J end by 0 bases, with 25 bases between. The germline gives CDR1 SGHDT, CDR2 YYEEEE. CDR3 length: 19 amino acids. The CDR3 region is CASRSVGVTLPSSTDTQYF. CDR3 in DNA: TGTGCCAGCAGATCAGTGGGGGTGACTCTACCGTCTAGCACAGATACGCAGTATTTT.

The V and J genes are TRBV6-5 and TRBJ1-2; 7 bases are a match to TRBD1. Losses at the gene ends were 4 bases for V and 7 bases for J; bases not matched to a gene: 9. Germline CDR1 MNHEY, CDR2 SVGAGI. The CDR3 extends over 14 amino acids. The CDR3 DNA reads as TGTGCCAGCAGTTTACTTACAGGGGCGACTGGCTACACCTTC. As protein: CASSLLTGATGYTF.

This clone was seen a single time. CDR3 DNA sequence: TGTGCCAGCAGCTTCGAGGAGTTCTATGGCTACACCTTC. Amino acids: CASSFEEFYGYTF. J is TRBJ1-2 and V is TRBV5-6, with D unclear. The CDR3 totals 13 residues. Trimming cost V 2 bases and J 4 bases, with 9 bases left between them. The germline V gene has CDR1 SGHDT and CDR2 YYEEEE.